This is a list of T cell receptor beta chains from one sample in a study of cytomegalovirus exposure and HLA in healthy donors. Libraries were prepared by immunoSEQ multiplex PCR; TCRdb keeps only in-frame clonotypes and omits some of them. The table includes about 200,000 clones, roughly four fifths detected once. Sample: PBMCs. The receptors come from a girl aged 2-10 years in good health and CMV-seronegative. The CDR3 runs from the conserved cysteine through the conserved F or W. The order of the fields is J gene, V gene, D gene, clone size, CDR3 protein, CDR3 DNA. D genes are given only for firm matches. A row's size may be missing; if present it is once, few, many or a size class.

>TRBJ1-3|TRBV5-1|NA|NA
CASSLDQGSNTIYF
TGCGCCAGCAGCTTGGACCAGGGAAGTAACACCATATATTTT
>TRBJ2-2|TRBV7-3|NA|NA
CASSLSSQTGELFF
TGTGCCAGCAGCTTAAGCTCCCAGACCGGGGAGCTGTTTTTT
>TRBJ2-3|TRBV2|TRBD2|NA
CASRPRGGGTDTQYF
TGTGCCAGCAGGCCCCGGGGAGGGGGCACAGATACGCAGTATTTT
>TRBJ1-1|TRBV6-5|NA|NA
CASSYKGWNTEAFF
TGTGCCAGCAGTTACAAGGGGTGGAACACTGAAGCTTTCTTT
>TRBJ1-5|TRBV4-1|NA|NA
CASSLGGAVDNQPQHF
TGCGCCAGCAGCCTGGGGGGAGCCGTTGACAATCAGCCCCAGCATTTT
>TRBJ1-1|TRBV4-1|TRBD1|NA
CASSQAGQGPEAFF
TGCGCCAGCAGCCAAGCGGGACAGGGTCCTGAAGCTTTCTTT
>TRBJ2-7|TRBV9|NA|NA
CASSPRLVSGEQYF
TGTGCCAGCAGTCCAAGACTAGTATCAGGCGAGCAGTACTTC
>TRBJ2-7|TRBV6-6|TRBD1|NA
CASSQRGPSEQYF
TGTGCCAGCAGCCAGAGGGGGCCCAGCGAGCAGTACTTC
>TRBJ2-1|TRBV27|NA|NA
CASSWRDLTNEQFF
TGTGCCAGCAGTTGGCGGGACCTTACTAATGAGCAGTTCTTC
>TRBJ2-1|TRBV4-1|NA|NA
CASCREGDNEQFF
TGCGCCAGTTGTCGAGAGGGGGACAATGAGCAGTTCTTC
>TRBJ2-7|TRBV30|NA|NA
CAWETDSGYEQYF
TGTGCCTGGGAGACGGATAGCGGATACGAGCAGTACTTC
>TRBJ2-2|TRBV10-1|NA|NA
CASSDRSRTGELFF
TGCGCCAGCAGTGACAGGTCCCGAACCGGGGAGCTGTTTTTT
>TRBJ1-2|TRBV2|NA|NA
CASSERRGGGYTF
TGTGCCAGCAGTGAGCGGAGGGGCGGTGGCTACACCTTC
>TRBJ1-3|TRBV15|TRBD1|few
CATSRASRGRNTIYF
TGTGCCACCAGCAGAGCCTCCAGGGGGCGGAACACCATATATTTT
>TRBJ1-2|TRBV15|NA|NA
CATSRGLGAVRGYTF
TGTGCCACCAGCAGAGGTCTGGGGGCGGTCCGCGGCTACACCTTC
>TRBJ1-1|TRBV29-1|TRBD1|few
CSASGDRGLNTEAFF
TGCAGCGCCAGTGGGGACAGGGGATTGAACACTGAAGCTTTCTTT
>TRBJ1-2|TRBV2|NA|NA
CASRKDYGYTF
TGTGCCTCCAGGAAGGACTATGGCTACACCTTC
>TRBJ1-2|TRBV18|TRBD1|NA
CASSPGTGGSVDGYTF
TGTGCCAGCTCACCAGGGACAGGGGGCTCGGTCGATGGCTACACCTTC
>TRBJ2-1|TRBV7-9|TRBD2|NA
CASSFGLAVSNEQFF
TGTGCCAGCAGCTTTGGACTAGCCGTTTCTAATGAGCAGTTCTTC
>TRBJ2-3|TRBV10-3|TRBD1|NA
CAISASTGGSRTQYF
TGTGCCATCAGTGCCTCGACAGGGGGGTCTCGCACGCAGTATTTT
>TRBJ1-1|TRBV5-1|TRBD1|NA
CASSPDRVDRAFF
TGCGCCAGCAGCCCCGACAGGGTGGATCGAGCTTTCTTT
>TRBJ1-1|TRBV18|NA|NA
CASSQSSGLEAFF
TGTGCCAGCTCCCAATCCTCAGGATTGGAAGCTTTCTTT
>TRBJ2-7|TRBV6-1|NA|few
CASSELGVSYEQYF
TGTGCCAGCAGTGAATTGGGAGTTTCCTACGAGCAGTACTTC
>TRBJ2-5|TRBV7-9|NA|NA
CASSLMAAGQETQYF
TGTGCCAGCAGCTTAATGGCGGCAGGGCAAGAGACCCAGTACTTC
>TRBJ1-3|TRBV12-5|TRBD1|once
CASGLTKTGTGGGGNTIYF
TGTGCTAGTGGTTTGACAAAAACCGGGACAGGGGGAGGTGGAAACACCATATATTTT
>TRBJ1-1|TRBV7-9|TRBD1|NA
CSSSLQGNYMNTEAFF
TGTTCCAGCAGCTTACAGGGGAACTACATGAACACTGAAGCTTTCTTT